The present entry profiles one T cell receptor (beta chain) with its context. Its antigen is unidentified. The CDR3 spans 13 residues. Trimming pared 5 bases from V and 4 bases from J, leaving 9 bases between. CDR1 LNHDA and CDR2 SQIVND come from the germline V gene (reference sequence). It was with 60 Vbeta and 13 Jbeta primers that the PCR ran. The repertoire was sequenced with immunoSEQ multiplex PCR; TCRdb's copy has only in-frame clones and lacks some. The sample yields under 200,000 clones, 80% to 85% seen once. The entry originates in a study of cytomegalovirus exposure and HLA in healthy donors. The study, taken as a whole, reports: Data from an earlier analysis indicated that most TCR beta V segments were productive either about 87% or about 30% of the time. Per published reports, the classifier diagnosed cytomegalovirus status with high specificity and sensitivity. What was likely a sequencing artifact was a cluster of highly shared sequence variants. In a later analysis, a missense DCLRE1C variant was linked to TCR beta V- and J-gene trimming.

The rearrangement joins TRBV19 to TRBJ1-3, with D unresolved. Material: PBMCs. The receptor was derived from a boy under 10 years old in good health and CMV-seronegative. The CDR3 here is CASSAEPGNTIYF. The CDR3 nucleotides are TGTGCCAGTAGTGCAGAACCAGGAAACACCATATATTTT. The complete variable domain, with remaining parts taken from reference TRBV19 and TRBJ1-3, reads DGGITQSPKYLFRKEGQNVTLSCEQNLNHDAMYWYRQDPGQGLRLIYYSQIVNDFQKGDIAEGYSVSREKKESFPLTVTSAQKNPTAFYLCASSAEPGNTIYFGEGSWLTVV.